This T cell receptor beta chain came from a study of cytomegalovirus exposure and HLA in healthy donors. PCR employed 60 Vbeta and 13 Jbeta primers. Profiled with immunoSEQ multiplex PCR; TCRdb holds only in-frame clones, not every one. The sample holds some 180,000 clones, about three quarters seen once. V lost 1 base and J lost 5; bases outside the gene matches: 7. The CDR3 extends over 15 amino acids. Germline assignment: CDR1 GTSNPN and CDR2 SVGIG (reference sequence). This clone turned up a few times. The sample comprised PBMCs. The chain uses TRBV30 and TRBJ2-5, with TRBD1 matching over 10 bases. The sequence derives from a man between 18 and 29 years old in good health and CMV-seronegative. CDR3 coding DNA: TGTGCCTGGAGTGCGACAGGGGGCGAGTGGGAGACCCAGTACTTC. Residues: CAWSATGGEWETQYF.